This entry lists 17 T cell receptor beta chains sequenced from one sample in a study of blood T cells in healthy people across ages (dated by TCRdb to about 2015). Library method: 5' RACE. The listed sequencing device is Illumina HiSeq 2500. The second PCR ran for about 6 to 12 cycles and used a J-beta primer mix along with a sample-barcoded 5' primer. TCRdb applied fastp at Q25 and MiXCR to the public reads, then kept only in-frame beta chains. Rows with a matching CDR3 protein are joined into one entry that keeps the most common DNA and genes. The sample records approximately 760,000 distinct CDR3 sequences, approximately 25% of which are singletons. More than 8.5% of the sample comes from the top ten. A further study also used this sample, focusing on T cells of mothers and their children.

The sequenced sample was blood. These receptors all come from a boy younger than 18 in good health.

The rearrangement joins TRBV7-6 to TRBJ2-7; D is uncertain. V was trimmed by 3 bases and J by 4 bases, leaving 16 bases between them. Germline CDR1 is SGHVS and CDR2 is FNYEAQ. This CDR3 has 15 amino acids. The CDR3 bases are TGTGCCAGCAGCTTGGCCCCCGGAGATCGGTACGAGCAGTACTTC. Translated, it gives CASSLAPGDRYEQYF.

This clonotype was counted a few times. V is TRBV29-1 and J is TRBJ2-1; 7 bases fit TRBD2. This CDR3 has 13 amino acids. The germline CDR1 and CDR2 sequences are SQVTM and ANQGSEA. With V trimmed by 6 bases and J by 10 bases, 12 bases remained unmatched. CDR3: CSVPLRGSGEQFF. Here the CDR3 DNA reads TGCAGCGTCCCCCTACGCGGGAGCGGGGAGCAGTTCTTC.

The chain uses TRBV7-2 and TRBJ1-3; tentatively, D is TRBD1 (5 bases). The length of the CDR3 is 11 residues. Trimming took 3 bases from V and 15 from J, leaving 12 bases between them. Germline loops: CDR1 SGHTA, CDR2 FQGNSA. The chain's CDR3 is CASSFGRQGYF. Written as DNA, the CDR3 is TGTGCCAGCAGCTTCGGCAGGCAGGGATATTTT.

This clonotype was found many times. The V call is TRBV29-1, the J call TRBJ2-5, with D perhaps matching TRBD2 (6 bases). CDR3 length: 14 amino acids. Germline CDR1 is SQVTM and CDR2 is ANQGSEA. V gave up 6 bases and J gave up 5 bases, with 19 bases separating them. CDR3 sequence (DNA): TGCAGCGTACGGGACTCCTGGAGGGGCGAGACCCAGTACTTC. Translated, it gives CSVRDSWRGETQYF.

As concerns this clonotype: A much more abundant neighbour one base away suggests this may be a read error. The rearrangement joins TRBV7-9 to TRBJ2-2, with D tentatively TRBD2 (7 bases). V lost 7 bases and J 6 bases, leaving 18 bases between the germline ends. CDR1 is SEHNR, CDR2 FQNEAQ, per germline (reference sequence). This CDR3 region has 15 residues. CDR3 coding DNA: TGTGCCAGCAACCGGGGGGCCGGCGGGTCCGGGGAGCTGTTTTTT. Protein: CASNRGAGGSGELFF.

This clonotype turned up a few times. The genes are TRBV2 and TRBJ1-2; D is possibly TRBD1 (5 bases). V lost 0 bases and J lost 8, with 19 bases in between. Germline loops: CDR1 SNHLY, CDR2 FYNNEI. The CDR3 consists of 16 residues. The CDR3 bases are TGTGCCAGCAGTGAAGCAAGTGATGGGCTGGGGGAGGGCTACACCTTC. Residues: CASSEASDGLGEGYTF.

The rearrangement links TRBV3-1 to TRBJ2-5; D ambiguous. The better agreement between TRBJ2-7 and the DNA end casts doubt on the J call. This CDR3 has 14 amino acids. CDR1 LGHDT and CDR2 YNNKEL come from the germline V gene (reference sequence). In DNA form, the CDR3 reads TGTGCCAGCAGCCAAGGCTTTCCGCTCGGCGAGCAGTACTTC. This gives the protein CASSQGFPLGEQYF.

The chain employs TRBV20-1 and TRBJ1-3, with unresolved D. The germline V gene encodes CDR1 DFQATT and CDR2 SNEGSKA (reference sequence). This CDR3 is built from 17 residues. Trimming took 3 bases from V and 0 from J, leaving 18 bases between them. The CDR3: CSASSLEGFFSGNTIYF. DNA for the CDR3: TGCAGTGCTAGCTCCCTCGAGGGATTTTTCTCTGGAAACACCATATATTTT.

The chain combines TRBV20-1 with TRBJ2-5; TRBD2 agrees at 9 bases. Germline trimming cut 1 base from V and 5 bases from J; bases unmatched to any gene: 8. CDR3 length: 15 amino acids. Germline CDR1 and CDR2: DFQATT and SNEGSKA (reference sequence). DNA of the CDR3: TGCAGTGCTAGAGTCTCGCGGGAGGGCCCTGAGACCCAGTACTTC. This sequence encodes CSARVSREGPETQYF.

The chain is built from TRBV28 and TRBJ2-6; 11 nucleotides match TRBD2. The CDR3 is 20 amino acids. J lost 0 bases, V lost 4 bases, and 11 bases had no gene match. Germline V gene data show CDR1 as MDHEN and CDR2 as SYDVKM. The CDR3, as DNA: TGTGCCAGCAGTTACACGAGGACTAGCGGGTATAACTCTGGGGCCAACGTCCTGACTTTC. This sequence encodes CASSYTRTSGYNSGANVLTF.

CDR3 coding DNA: TGTGCCAGCAGTTACTCCCGCGGGGCAGGGTCTATGAACACTGAAGCTTTCTTT. This encodes CASSYSRGAGSMNTEAFF. The chain uses TRBV6-5 and TRBJ1-1; possibly TRBD1 for D (5 bases). Trimming cost V 0 bases and J 0 bases, with 17 bases left between them. Germline lookup yields CDR1 MNHEY and CDR2 SVGAGI. The CDR3 spans 18 residues.

This clonotype appeared a few times. The V gene is TRBV7-8, the J gene TRBJ1-2, with D unclear. The ends were cut back, 2 bases at V and 5 bases at J, with 12 bases in the middle. The CDR3 runs 14 residues. CDR1 SGHVS and CDR2 FQNEAQ come from the germline V gene. The CDR3 region is CASSLKAPPYGYTF. The CDR3 DNA is TGTGCCAGCAGCTTAAAGGCTCCCCCTTATGGCTACACCTTC.

V is TRBV5-1 and J is TRBJ1-1; D is unresolved. From germline, CDR1 is SGHRS and CDR2 YFSETQ. The CDR3 has 15 amino acids. The V end lost 0 bases, the J end lost 2 bases, and 11 bases lay between the germline ends. The CDR3: CASSLGPEGNTEAFF. In DNA form, the CDR3 reads TGCGCCAGCAGCTTGGGTCCCGAGGGTAACACTGAAGCTTTCTTT. The full variable domain, its missing parts supplied by reference TRBV5-1 and TRBJ1-1, is KAGVTQTPRYLIKTRGQQVTLSCSPISGHRSVSWYQQTPGQGLQFLFEYFSETQRNKGNFPGRFSGRQFSNSRSEMNVSTLELGDSALYLCASSLGPEGNTEAFFGQGTRLTVV.

The V gene is TRBV12-3 or TRBV12-4, the J gene TRBJ2-5, with a weak D call TRBD1 (6 bases). Trimming took 7 bases from V and 2 from J, leaving 14 bases between them. The CDR3 consists of 14 residues. CDR3 nucleotide sequence: TGTGCCAGCACGGACCGACAGGATCAAGAGACCCAGTACTTC. Residues: CASTDRQDQETQYF.

This clonotype occurred many times. The chain carries TRBV20-1 and TRBJ2-5; unclear D gene. The end of the DNA aligns better with TRBJ2-7, so the J call may be wrong. The germline V gene encodes CDR1 DFQATT and CDR2 SNEGSKA (reference sequence). This CDR3 has 14 residues. CDR3 DNA: TGCAGTGCTAGAGGTGTCGGGTCCTCCTACGAGCAGTACTTC. Encoded protein: CSARGVGSSYEQYF.

A few counts support this clonotype. J is TRBJ1-4 and V is TRBV5-6, with a weak D call TRBD1 (5 bases). The CDR3 has 16 residues. Germline CDR1 is SGHDT and CDR2 is YYEEEE. V lost 3 bases, J lost 5 bases, and 17 bases lay in between. CDR3 nucleotides: TGTGCCAGCAGCTGGCGGCTGGGACGTCAGAATGAAAAACTGTTTTTT. It is translated as CASSWRLGRQNEKLFF. Full variable domain (remainder filled in from reference TRBV5-6 and TRBJ1-4): DAGVTQSPTHLIKTRGQQVTLRCSPKSGHDTVSWYQQALGQGPQFIFQYYEEEERQRGNFPDRFSGHQFPNYSSELNVNALLLGDSALYLCASSWRLGRQNEKLFFGSGTQLSVL.

This clonotype was counted once. In DNA, the CDR3 is TGCAGCGTTGAAGATATACCGGGACAGCAGTTCTTC. Its protein is CSVEDIPGQQFF. This chain connects TRBV29-1 to TRBJ2-1; D may be TRBD1 or TRBD2 (5 bases each). The CDR3 length is 12 residues. Germline V gene sequence: CDR1 SQVTM, CDR2 ANQGSEA. The germline V and J ends were trimmed by 0 bases and 11 bases, with 11 bases remaining between them.